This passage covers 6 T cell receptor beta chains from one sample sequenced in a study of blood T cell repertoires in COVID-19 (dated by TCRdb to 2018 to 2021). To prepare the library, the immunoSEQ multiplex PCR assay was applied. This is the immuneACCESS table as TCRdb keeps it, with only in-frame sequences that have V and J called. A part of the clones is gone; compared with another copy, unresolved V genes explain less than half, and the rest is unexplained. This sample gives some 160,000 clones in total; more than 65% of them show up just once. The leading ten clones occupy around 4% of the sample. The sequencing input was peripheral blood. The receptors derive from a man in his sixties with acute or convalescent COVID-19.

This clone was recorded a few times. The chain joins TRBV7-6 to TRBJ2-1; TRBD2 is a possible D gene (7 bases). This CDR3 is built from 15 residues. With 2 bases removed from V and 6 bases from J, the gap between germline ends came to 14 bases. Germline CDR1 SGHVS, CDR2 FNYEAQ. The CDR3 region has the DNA TGTGCCAGCAGCTTAAGACCCCGGGGGGCCAATGAGCAGTTCTTC. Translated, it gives CASSLRPRGANEQFF.

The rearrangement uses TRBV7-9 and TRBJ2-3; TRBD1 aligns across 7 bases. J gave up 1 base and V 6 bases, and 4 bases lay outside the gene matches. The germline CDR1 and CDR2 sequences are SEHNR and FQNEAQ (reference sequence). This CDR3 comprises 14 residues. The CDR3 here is CASSQTGRTDTQYF. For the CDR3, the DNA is TGTGCCAGCAGTCAGACAGGGCGCACAGATACGCAGTATTTT.

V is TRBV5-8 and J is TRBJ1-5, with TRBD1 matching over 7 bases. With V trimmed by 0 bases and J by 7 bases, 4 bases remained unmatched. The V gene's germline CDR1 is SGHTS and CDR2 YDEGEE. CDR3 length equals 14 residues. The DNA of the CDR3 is TGTGCCAGCAGCTTGGGTCAGGGGGGCCAGCCCCAGCATTTT. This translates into CASSLGQGGQPQHF.

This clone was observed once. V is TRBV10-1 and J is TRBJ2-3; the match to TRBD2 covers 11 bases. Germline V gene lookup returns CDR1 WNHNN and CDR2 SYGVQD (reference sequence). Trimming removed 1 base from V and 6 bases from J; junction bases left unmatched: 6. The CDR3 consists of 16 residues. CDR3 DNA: TGCGCCAGCAGTGAGTGGCTAGCGGGGGGTCAGGATACGCAGTATTTT. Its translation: CASSEWLAGGQDTQYF.

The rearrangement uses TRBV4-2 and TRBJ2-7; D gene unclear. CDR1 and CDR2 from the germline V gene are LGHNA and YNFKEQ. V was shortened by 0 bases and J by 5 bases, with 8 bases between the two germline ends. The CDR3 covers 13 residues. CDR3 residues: CASSQDLSHEQYF. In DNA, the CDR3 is TGTGCCAGCAGCCAAGATCTAAGCCACGAGCAGTACTTC.

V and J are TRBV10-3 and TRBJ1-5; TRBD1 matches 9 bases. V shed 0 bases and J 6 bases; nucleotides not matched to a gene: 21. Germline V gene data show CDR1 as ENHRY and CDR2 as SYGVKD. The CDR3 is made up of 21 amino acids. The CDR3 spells CAISESDAIRDRAQGGQPQHF. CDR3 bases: TGTGCCATCAGTGAGTCCGATGCAATCCGGGACAGGGCCCAGGGTGGTCAGCCCCAGCATTTT.